This TCR beta chain was recorded in a study of cytomegalovirus exposure and HLA in healthy donors. Study at large: Of the donors genotyped, a few hundred in all, 80% to 85% fell in the Caucasian-associated ancestry cluster.

The PCR was carried out with 60 Vbeta primers and 13 Jbeta primers. The protocol was immunoSEQ multiplex PCR, while the TCRdb copy is restricted to in-frame clones and leaves out a portion. Of about 96,000 clones in the sample, around four fifths are singletons; the top ten hold under 3%. Details on this clone: No antigen is known for it.

Overall study findings and caveats: In most subjects, TCR beta sequences reportedly gave accurate predictions of HLA-A and HLA-B alleles. In a later analysis, at a false discovery rate of 0.05, 16,951 TCR beta sequences were associated with HLA alleles. As a later analysis revealed, most CMV-associated TCR beta chains appeared HLA-restricted.

The germline V gene has CDR1 SGHVS and CDR2 FQNEAQ. CDR3 size: 15 residues. Trimming took 2 bases from V and 5 from J, leaving 15 bases between them. V usage is TRBV7-8 and J usage is TRBJ2-5; D might be TRBD1 (6 bases). This receptor was identified in a man aged 25-45 years in good health and CMV-seronegative. The specimen was PBMCs. CDR3 sequence: CASSLYGQIGETQYF. The CDR3 bases are TGTGCCAGCAGCTTATACGGACAGATCGGGGAGACCCAGTACTTC.